This T cell receptor beta chain was retrieved from a study of blood T cell repertoires in COVID-19. Germline V CDR1 and CDR2: SGHAT, FQNNGV. J gave up 11 bases and V 9 bases, and 12 bases lay outside the gene matches. This CDR3 spans 12 amino acids. In the study's own analysis: The assay estimated nucleated cells by amplifying reference gene primers. Data came from immunoSEQ multiplex PCR; TCRdb stores just in-frame clones and leaves some out. V, J and clone size were drawn from that table, and D and trimming were deduced from the DNA. Of about 190,000 clones listed, approximately 79% are singletons. The sample was peripheral blood. The TCR originated in a man aged 50 or older who had recovered from COVID-19. J is TRBJ1-2 and V is TRBV11-2; 7 nucleotides agree with TRBD1. CDR3 sequence: CASRGDSAKYTF. The CDR3 bases are TGTGCCAGTCGAGGGGACAGCGCGAAATACACCTTC.